This passage covers 2 T cell receptor beta chains from one sample sequenced in a study of vaccination effects on CD4 cells after COVID-19. These TCRs are of unknown antigen specificity. Sequenced by immunoSEQ multiplex PCR; TCRdb stores in-frame clones only, minus some. The sample has approximately 25,000 clones, about 79% seen once; the top ten hold about 6.3%. ViraFEST assay sequencing came after antigen-specific CD4+ T cells were expanded with viral peptide pools. At the end of around eleven days of culture, CD4+ T cells were isolated. Of the BNT162b2 and mRNA-1273 vaccines, participants received two doses of one or the other. The specimen was CD4+ T cells from PBMCs cultured with SARS-CoV-2 spike peptides, collected after COVID-19 vaccination. The receptors were gathered from a human donor who received a COVID-19 vaccine. Some clones in this sample may be carry-over from other donors' samples.

The J gene is TRBJ2-7, the V gene TRBV12-2. TRBV12-2 is listed as a pseudogene. CDR3 length: 15 residues. CDR3: CASRLWPPLMDEQYV. As DNA, the CDR3 is TGTGCAAGTCGCTTGTGGCCCCCCCTAATGGACGAGCAGTACGTC.

This clone was picked up a small number of times. The chain has TRBV3-1 (or the pseudogene TRBV3-2) and TRBJ1-3; D uncertain. The V gene's germline CDR1 is LGHDT and CDR2 YNNKEL (reference sequence). Trimming removed 3 bases from V and 0 bases from J, with 9 bases in between. The CDR3 totals 15 residues. CDR3 nucleotides: TGTGCCAGCAGCCATACAGCCTCCTCTGGAAACACCATATATTTT. Translation: CASSHTASSGNTIYF.